This TCR beta chain emerged from a study of Graves' ophthalmopathy and Graves' hyperthyroidism. Study-wide background: Stable hyperthyroidism referred to disease that showed no ophthalmopathy within 18 months of follow-up.

Patients newly diagnosed with hyperthyroidism, under 2 months' duration, were aged 18 to 65, the study reports. Pregnancy or lactation, uncontrolled infections and other autoimmune diseases were grounds for excluding patients. Reliance was placed on clinical symptoms, serum thyroxine, TRAb, thyroid ultrasound and orbital computed tomography for diagnosis. This clonotype was counted ten times or more. TCR beta CDR3 amplification used RNA transcripts. HTBI-primed RT-PCR formed the first round, and a multiplex PCR formed the second. MiXCR, run by TCRdb on the multiplex PCR reads, gives a single entry per CDR3 protein. The sample shows about 600,000 distinct CDR3 sequences, less than 45% of them seen only once. The junction had 8 bases not matched to a gene; V was cut back by 8 bases and J by 6 bases. This CDR3 has 13 residues. Germline lookup yields CDR1 ENHRY and CDR2 SYGVKD.

This sequence was found in an adult man with Graves' hyperthyroidism. The sequenced sample consisted of peripheral blood or thyroid tissue (not recorded which). The genes are TRBV10-3 and TRBJ2-7; 9 nucleotides agree with TRBD1. Here the CDR3 reads CAIAGQGGSEQYF. The CDR3 coding sequence is TGTGCCATCGCGGGACAGGGAGGGTCCGAGCAGTACTTC.